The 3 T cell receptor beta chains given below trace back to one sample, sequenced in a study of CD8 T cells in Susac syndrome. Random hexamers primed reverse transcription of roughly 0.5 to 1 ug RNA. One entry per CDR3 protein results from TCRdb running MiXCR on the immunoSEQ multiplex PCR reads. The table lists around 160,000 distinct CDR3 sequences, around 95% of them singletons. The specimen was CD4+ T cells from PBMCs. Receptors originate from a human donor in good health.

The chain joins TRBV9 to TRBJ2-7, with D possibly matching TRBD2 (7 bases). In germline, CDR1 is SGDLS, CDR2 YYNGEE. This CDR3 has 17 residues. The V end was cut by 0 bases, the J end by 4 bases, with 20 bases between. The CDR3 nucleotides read TGTGCCAGCAGCGTAGCCGAGGCGGGGGCAGGGCCTTACGAGCAGTACTTC. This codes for CASSVAEAGAGPYEQYF. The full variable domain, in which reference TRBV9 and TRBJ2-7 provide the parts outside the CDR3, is DSGVTQTPKHLITATGQRVTLRCSPRSGDLSVYWYQQSLDQGLQFLIQYYNGEERAKGNILERFSAQQFPDLHSELNLSSLELGDSALYFCASSVAEAGAGPYEQYFGPGTRLTVT.

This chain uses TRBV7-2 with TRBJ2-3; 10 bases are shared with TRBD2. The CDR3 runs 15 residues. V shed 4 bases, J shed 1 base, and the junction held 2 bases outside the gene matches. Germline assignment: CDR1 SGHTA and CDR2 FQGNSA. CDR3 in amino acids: CASSSGTSGTDTQYF. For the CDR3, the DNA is TGTGCCAGCAGCTCCGGGACTAGCGGCACAGATACGCAGTATTTT.

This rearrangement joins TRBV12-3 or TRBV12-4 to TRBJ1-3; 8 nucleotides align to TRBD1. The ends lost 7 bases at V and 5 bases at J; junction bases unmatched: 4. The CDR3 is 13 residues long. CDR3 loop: CASTRQGRNTIYF. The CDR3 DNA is TGTGCCAGCACCCGACAGGGGCGAAACACCATATATTTT.